This TCR beta chain derives from a study of T cell changes during pregnancy in multiple sclerosis. J gave up 1 base and V 3 bases, and 3 bases lay outside the gene matches. Germline CDR1 is MNHEY and CDR2 is SMNVEV (reference sequence). The CDR3 is made up of 14 amino acids. The data were produced by immunoSEQ multiplex PCR, yet TCRdb's version contains in-frame clones alone and is incomplete. The sample carries tens of thousands of clones, approximately 90% recorded once. The chain links TRBV27 to TRBJ2-7; the match to TRBD1 covers 7 bases. The sequencing here drew on CD8+ T cells from peripheral blood mononuclear cells, taken before pregnancy. This TCR was sampled from a female donor with multiple sclerosis, enrolled in a pregnancy study. CDR3 sequence (DNA): TGTGCCAGCAGTTTGACGACAGGGTCCTACGAGCAGTACTTC. It codes for CASSLTTGSYEQYF.